This T cell receptor beta chain stems from a study of blood T cell repertoires in COVID-19. Repertoires were generated with immunoSEQ multiplex PCR, while TCRdb's copy carries only in-frame clones and drops some. The profile shows 100,000 to 150,000 clones, 84% of them singletons. V was clipped by 4 bases and J by 3 bases, with 13 bases between them. The CDR3 totals 14 residues. Germline V gene data show CDR1 as LNHDA and CDR2 as SQIVND (reference sequence). The rearrangement joins TRBV19 to TRBJ2-7; D is perhaps TRBD1 (5 bases). Sequenced input: PBMCs or T cells enriched from blood (not recorded which). The clonotype originates from a woman younger than 45 who had recovered from COVID-19. CDR3 coding DNA: TGTGCCAGTAGTAGAGACCTCAGGGACTACGAGCAGTACTTC. Translated: CASSRDLRDYEQYF.